One and the same sample provided the 32 T cell receptor beta chains below, sequenced in a study of T-cell memory formation after mild COVID-19. MiXCR, run by TCRdb on the 5' RACE reads, gives a single entry per CDR3 protein. This sample has hundreds of thousands of distinct CDR3 sequences; approximately 16% occur once, and the top ten carry approximately 20%. The material sequenced was PBMCs or a T cell subset sorted from them (not recorded which). All receptors come from a man between 18 and 35 years old who had mild COVID-19 (a few samples of this study predate the infection). Cell type and time point are not known.

The V call is TRBV7-6, the J call TRBJ2-1; D uncertain. The CDR3 extends over 15 amino acids. The V end was cut by 1 base, the J end by 7 bases, with 14 bases between. Germline V gene lookup returns CDR1 SGHVS and CDR2 FNYEAQ. The CDR3 DNA reads TGTGCCAGCAGCTTAGATTCTGGTCCTGGGAATGAGCAGTTCTTC. Its translation: CASSLDSGPGNEQFF.

This clonotype was observed a few times. The chain combines TRBV4-3 with TRBJ2-7, with no clear D. Germline lookup yields CDR1 LGHNA and CDR2 YSLEER. V was trimmed by 4 bases and J by 3 bases, leaving 13 bases between them. The CDR3 contains 14 residues. The CDR3 here is CASSPGSSLYEQYF. The CDR3 nucleotides read TGCGCCAGCAGCCCCGGGTCTTCTCTCTACGAGCAGTACTTC.

The chain carries TRBV29-1 and TRBJ2-7, with 7 positions matching TRBD1. V lost 0 bases to trimming and J lost 2 bases; unmatched junction nucleotides: 4. Germline V gene data show CDR1 as SQVTM and CDR2 as ANQGSEA. The CDR3 is made up of 14 amino acids. CDR3 bases: TGCAGCGTTGAAGACGACAGGGTCCCCTACGAGCAGTACTTC. It is translated as CSVEDDRVPYEQYF.

The rearrangement joins TRBV29-1 to TRBJ1-2; D is ambiguous. Germline V lookup: CDR1 SQVTM, CDR2 ANQGSEA. V gave up 4 bases and J gave up 4 bases, with 13 bases separating them. The CDR3 is 13 residues long. CDR3 DNA sequence: TGCAGCGTTGTCAGGCCGCCGGGCTATGGCTACACCTTC. As protein: CSVVRPPGYGYTF.

The table lists this clonotype with a few counts. The chain carries TRBV12-5 and TRBJ2-2; D gene uncertain. CDR1 is LGHNT and CDR2 is FRNRAP in the germline V gene. CDR3 size: 13 residues. The germline V and J ends were trimmed by 0 bases and 5 bases, with 4 bases remaining between them. CDR3 in DNA: TGTGCTAGTGGTTTGGTAATGACCGGGGAGCTGTTTTTT. Protein sequence: CASGLVMTGELFF.

This clonotype was observed at least ten times. This sequence joins TRBV18 and TRBJ2-1; the D call may be TRBD1 or TRBD2 (5 bases each). Germline V gene sequence: CDR1 KGHSH, CDR2 LQKENI. V was clipped by 3 bases and J by 12 bases, with 21 bases between them. The CDR3 runs 15 residues. For the CDR3, the DNA is TGTGCCAGCTCACCGGGTCCCGACGGGGCAATCGCGCAGTTCTTC. Its protein product is CASSPGPDGAIAQFF.

The chain links TRBV7-9 to TRBJ2-7; 7 bases align to TRBD1. V lost 4 bases and J lost 5; bases outside the gene matches: 5. Germline CDR1 SEHNR, CDR2 FQNEAQ (reference sequence). The CDR3 has 13 amino acids. CDR3 sequence: CASSSPGTDEQYV. CDR3 bases: TGTGCCAGCAGCTCCCCAGGGACAGACGAGCAGTACGTC.

The chain joins TRBV12-3 or TRBV12-4 to TRBJ1-2; D gene unclear. The V end lost 3 bases, the J end lost 1 base, and 9 bases lay between the germline ends. The CDR3 extends over 14 amino acids. In nucleotides, the CDR3 is TGTGCCAGCAGTTTTTTTGAGTATAACTATGGCTACACCTTC. It yields the protein CASSFFEYNYGYTF.

This clonotype was observed a handful of times. This chain uses TRBV11-2 with TRBJ2-1; 11 bases are shared with TRBD1. V gave up 7 bases and J gave up 6 bases; unmatched junction bases: 8. The CDR3 runs 15 residues. The germline gives CDR1 SGHAT, CDR2 FQNNGV. The CDR3 protein is CASNPGQGASNEQFF. The CDR3 DNA is TGTGCCAGCAACCCCGGACAGGGGGCGAGCAATGAGCAGTTCTTC.

The V gene is TRBV7-9, the J gene TRBJ2-5; 7 bases are a match to TRBD2. The V segment lost 6 bases and the J segment 4 bases; nucleotides outside the gene matches: 11. CDR1 and CDR2 (germline): SEHNR, FQNEAQ (reference sequence). The CDR3 consists of 15 residues. Here the CDR3 DNA reads TGTGCCAGCAGTCGTGGGAGGGCGGTCCGAGAGACCCAGTACTTC. Amino acids: CASSRGRAVRETQYF.

This clonotype was found a few times. V gene TRBV11-3 combines with J gene TRBJ2-1, with TRBD1 matching over 10 bases. From germline, CDR1 is SGHNT and CDR2 YENEEA. V lost 5 bases to trimming and J lost 8 bases; unmatched junction nucleotides: 3. The CDR3 is made up of 13 amino acids. The CDR3: CASSGTGVHEQFF. CDR3 in DNA: TGTGCCAGCAGCGGGACAGGGGTACATGAGCAGTTCTTC.

The rearrangement links TRBV19 to TRBJ2-1; tentatively, D is TRBD1 (5 bases). The CDR3 covers 13 residues. CDR1 LNHDA and CDR2 SQIVND come from the germline V gene (reference sequence). V was clipped by 2 bases and J by 3 bases, with 5 bases between them. The CDR3 DNA reads TGTGCCAGTAGTATAAGGGGCTACAATGAGCAGTTCTTC. Its translation is CASSIRGYNEQFF.

The CDR3 loop is CSVGPGDTQYF. In DNA form, the CDR3 reads TGCAGCGTTGGCCCCGGAGATACGCAGTATTTT. The chain employs TRBV29-1 and TRBJ2-3; D is uncertain. CDR3 size: 11 residues. The germline V gene encodes CDR1 SQVTM and CDR2 ANQGSEA. The germline V and J ends were trimmed by 4 bases and 5 bases, with 7 bases remaining between them.

The chain carries TRBV20-1 and TRBJ2-5; TRBD2 matches at 13 bases. J was trimmed by 2 bases and V by 6 bases; bases with no gene match: 9. The CDR3 has 16 residues. Germline lookup yields CDR1 DFQATT and CDR2 SNEGSKA (reference sequence). This CDR3 is CSAQGTSGVIQETQYF. In DNA, the CDR3 is TGCAGTGCACAAGGGACTAGCGGGGTCATACAAGAGACCCAGTACTTC.

This clonotype was seen a few times. The V call is TRBV29-1, the J call TRBJ1-1, with TRBD1 matching 7 bases. V dropped 7 bases and J dropped 6; count of bases not matched to a gene: 14. The length of the CDR3 is 14 residues. Germline assignment: CDR1 SQVTM and CDR2 ANQGSEA. The CDR3 spells CSAWVQGGGAEAFF. CDR3 nucleotide sequence: TGCAGCGCCTGGGTTCAGGGGGGCGGCGCTGAAGCTTTCTTT. The whole variable domain, remainder taken from reference TRBV29-1 and TRBJ1-1, is SAVISQKPSRDICQRGTSLTIQCQVDSQVTMMFWYRQQPGQSLTLIATANQGSEATYESGFVIDKFPISRPNLTFSTLTVSNMSPEDSSIYLCSAWVQGGGAEAFFGQGTRLTVV.

The chain links TRBV20-1 to TRBJ2-3, with 9 bases that match TRBD2. With V trimmed by 0 bases and J by 7 bases, 11 bases remained unmatched. The CDR3 spans 16 residues. The germline V gene has CDR1 DFQATT and CDR2 SNEGSKA (reference sequence). This CDR3 reads CSARDAGGGARYTQYF. The CDR3, as DNA: TGCAGTGCTAGAGACGCTGGCGGGGGGGCTAGGTATACGCAGTATTTT.

This clonotype came up a few times. The chain combines TRBV19 with TRBJ2-7; the match to TRBD1 covers 9 bases. Trimming took 6 bases from V and 3 from J; bases not matched to a gene: 6. CDR3 length: 14 residues. Per germline, CDR1 LNHDA and CDR2 SQIVND (reference sequence). The CDR3 region is CASSFSTGGYEQYF. The DNA for the CDR3 is TGTGCCAGTAGCTTTTCGACAGGGGGCTACGAGCAGTACTTC. Full variable domain (outside the CDR3, taken from reference TRBV19 and TRBJ2-7): DGGITQSPKYLFRKEGQNVTLSCEQNLNHDAMYWYRQDPGQGLRLIYYSQIVNDFQKGDIAEGYSVSREKKESFPLTVTSAQKNPTAFYLCASSFSTGGYEQYFGPGTRLTVT.

The chain carries TRBV19 and TRBJ2-7, with D maybe TRBD1 (6 bases). Germline CDR1 and CDR2: LNHDA and SQIVND (reference sequence). Trimming took off 4 bases at V and 3 bases at J, with 13 bases between the two ends. This CDR3 region has 14 residues. CDR3 protein: CASSTPTGNYEQYF. The CDR3 bases are TGTGCCAGTAGTACCCCGACAGGAAACTACGAGCAGTACTTC.

This clonotype was detected a few times. The gene calls are TRBV7-6 and TRBJ1-6, with 10 bases that match TRBD1. Germline CDR1 is SGHVS and CDR2 is FNYEAQ. V lost 9 bases to trimming and J lost 9 bases; unmatched junction nucleotides: 5. There are 13 residues in the CDR3. For the CDR3, the DNA is TGTGCCAGTACCGGGACAGGGGTTTCACCCCTCCACTTT. This translates into CASTGTGVSPLHF.

This clonotype came up many times. V is TRBV5-1 and J is TRBJ2-3, with 7 bases identical to TRBD2. Germline CDR1 and CDR2: SGHRS and YFSETQ. The junction had 8 bases not matched to a gene; V was cut back by 4 bases and J by 3 bases. This CDR3 comprises 15 residues. DNA for the CDR3: TGCGCCAGCAGCCCCGGTCGGGGAGGGACAGATACGCAGTATTTT. Amino acids: CASSPGRGGTDTQYF. Looking up the rest from reference TRBV5-1 and TRBJ2-3 gives the full variable domain: KAGVTQTPRYLIKTRGQQVTLSCSPISGHRSVSWYQQTPGQGLQFLFEYFSETQRNKGNFPGRFSGRQFSNSRSEMNVSTLELGDSALYLCASSPGRGGTDTQYFGPGTRLTVL.

A few counts support this clonotype. This sequence joins TRBV4-2 and TRBJ2-3, with 7 nucleotides matching TRBD2. Germline assignment: CDR1 LGHNA and CDR2 YNFKEQ. Losses at the gene ends were 3 bases for V and 2 bases for J; bases not matched to a gene: 11. This CDR3 is built from 17 residues. The CDR3 nucleotides are TGTGCCAGCAGCCACCCCCAGGGCGGGGGAGTCACAGATACGCAGTATTTT. It translates to CASSHPQGGGVTDTQYF.

This chain uses TRBV2 with TRBJ2-3; 10 bases line up with TRBD1. This CDR3 has 15 amino acids. Germline assignment: CDR1 SNHLY and CDR2 FYNNEI. Trimming took 7 bases from V and 1 from J; bases not matched to a gene: 5. As DNA, the CDR3 is TGTGCCAGCACTTTCGGACAGGGGGGCACAGATACGCAGTATTTT. Residues: CASTFGQGGTDTQYF.

This clonotype was detected a few times. The chain is built from TRBV18 and TRBJ2-5, with D possibly called TRBD1 or TRBD2 (5 bases each). V gave up 3 bases and J gave up 3 bases, with 14 bases separating them. The CDR3 spans 15 residues. Per the germline V gene, CDR1 is KGHSH and CDR2 is LQKENI. The CDR3 nucleotides read TGTGCCAGCTCACCCCCGGGACGGTGGGAAGAGACCCAGTACTTC. This sequence encodes CASSPPGRWEETQYF. Based on the CDR3 plus reference TRBV18 and TRBJ2-5, the full variable domain is NAGVMQNPRHLVRRRGQEARLRCSPMKGHSHVYWYRQLPEEGLKFMVYLQKENIIDESGMPKERFSAEFPKEGPSILRIQQVVRGDSAAYFCASSPPGRWEETQYFGPGTRLLVL.

This clonotype appeared many times. This chain connects TRBV10-1 to TRBJ2-2; possible D gene TRBD2, 6 bases. The germline V and J ends were trimmed by 4 bases and 7 bases, with 13 bases remaining between them. The V gene's germline CDR1 is WNHNN and CDR2 SYGVQD (reference sequence). CDR3 length: 14 amino acids. For the CDR3, the DNA is TGCGCCAGCAGTGTGGCAGGGCGGGACGGGGAGCTGTTTTTT. It translates to CASSVAGRDGELFF.

The rearrangement joins TRBV4-2 to TRBJ1-5; D is unclear. Trimming pared 5 bases from V and 9 bases from J, leaving 14 bases between. Germline loops: CDR1 LGHNA, CDR2 YNFKEQ. The CDR3 spans 13 residues. The CDR3 DNA sequence: TGTGCCAGCAGCGGCCCGACATATCCGCCCCAGCATTTT. Amino acid sequence: CASSGPTYPPQHF.

The sample holds a few counts of this clonotype. The J gene is TRBJ2-2, the V gene TRBV20-1, with 9 bases that match TRBD1. The CDR3 runs 16 residues. Germline V gene data show CDR1 as DFQATT and CDR2 as SNEGSKA (reference sequence). Losses at the gene ends were 5 bases for V and 4 bases for J; bases not matched to a gene: 11. Here the CDR3 DNA reads TGCAGTGCTCCAGGACAGGGGAAAGCGGGCACCGGGGAGCTGTTTTTT. Protein: CSAPGQGKAGTGELFF.

This chain uses TRBV7-9 with TRBJ2-2; no reliable D call. Trimming removed 2 bases from V and 0 bases from J, with 7 bases in between. CDR1 and CDR2 from the germline V gene are SEHNR and FQNEAQ (reference sequence). The CDR3 covers 15 residues. The CDR3 coding sequence is TGTGCCAGCAGCTTACACCCCGCGAACACCGGGGAGCTGTTTTTT. It yields the protein CASSLHPANTGELFF.

This chain joins TRBV2 and TRBJ1-2; D gene ambiguous. The germline CDR1 and CDR2 sequences are SNHLY and FYNNEI. V shed 6 bases and J shed 4 bases, with 15 bases lying between them. The CDR3 sequence is 14 residues long. The CDR3 protein is CASRNSGGIYGYTF. For the CDR3, the DNA is TGTGCCAGCAGAAACAGTGGCGGAATCTATGGCTACACCTTC.

J is TRBJ2-7 and V is TRBV4-2; 7 bases agree with TRBD2. This CDR3 comprises 16 residues. V dropped 3 bases and J dropped 3; count of bases not matched to a gene: 11. In germline, CDR1 is LGHNA, CDR2 YNFKEQ. CDR3 protein: CASSQGPAREGYEQYF. The CDR3 DNA is TGTGCCAGCAGCCAGGGTCCCGCCAGGGAGGGCTACGAGCAGTACTTC.

The rearrangement uses TRBV6-1 and TRBJ2-2, with 9 bases fitting TRBD2. Losses at the gene ends were 7 bases for V and 6 bases for J; bases not matched to a gene: 9. Germline loops: CDR1 MNHNS, CDR2 SASEGT. The CDR3 has 15 amino acids. CDR3 coding DNA: TGTGCCAGCACTGAGGCTAGCGGGGATCCCGGGGAGCTGTTTTTT. This translates into CASTEASGDPGELFF.

The chain carries TRBV7-2 and TRBJ2-2; unclear D gene. Trimming stripped 1 base from V and 1 base from J, with 10 bases between. The length of the CDR3 is 16 residues. The germline V gene has CDR1 SGHTA and CDR2 FQGNSA. CDR3 nucleotides: TGTGCCAGCAGCTTAGTCCGCAGCAGGAACACCGGGGAGCTGTTTTTT. This translates into CASSLVRSRNTGELFF. The whole variable domain, filled in from reference TRBV7-2 and TRBJ2-2, reads GAGVSQSPSNKVTEKGKDVELRCDPISGHTALYWYRQSLGQGLEFLIYFQGNSAPDKSGLPSDRFSAERTGGSVSTLTIQRTQQEDSAVYLCASSLVRSRNTGELFFGEGSRLTVL.

This clonotype was counted at least ten times. As DNA, the CDR3 is TGTGCCACCGCAAGGGACAGGGATACAGATACGCAGTATTTT. Protein sequence: CATARDRDTDTQYF. The chain employs TRBV7-2 and TRBJ2-3, with 9 nucleotides matching TRBD1. The V segment lost 10 bases and the J segment 3 bases; nucleotides outside the gene matches: 8. This CDR3 has 14 amino acids. The germline V gene encodes CDR1 SGHTA and CDR2 FQGNSA.